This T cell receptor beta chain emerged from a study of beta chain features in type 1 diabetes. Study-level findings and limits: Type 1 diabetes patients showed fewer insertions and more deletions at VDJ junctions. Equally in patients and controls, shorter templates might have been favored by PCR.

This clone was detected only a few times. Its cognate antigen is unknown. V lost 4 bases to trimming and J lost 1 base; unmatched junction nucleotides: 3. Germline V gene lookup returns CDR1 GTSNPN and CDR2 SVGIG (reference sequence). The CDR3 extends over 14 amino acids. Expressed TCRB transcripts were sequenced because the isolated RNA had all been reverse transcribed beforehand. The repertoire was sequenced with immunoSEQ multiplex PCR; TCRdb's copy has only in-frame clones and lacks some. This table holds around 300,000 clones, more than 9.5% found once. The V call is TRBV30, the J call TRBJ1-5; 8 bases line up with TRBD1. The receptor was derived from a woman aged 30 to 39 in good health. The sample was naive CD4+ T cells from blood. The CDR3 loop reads CAWTQGASNQPQHF. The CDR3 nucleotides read TGTGCCTGGACCCAGGGGGCCAGCAATCAGCCCCAGCATTTT.